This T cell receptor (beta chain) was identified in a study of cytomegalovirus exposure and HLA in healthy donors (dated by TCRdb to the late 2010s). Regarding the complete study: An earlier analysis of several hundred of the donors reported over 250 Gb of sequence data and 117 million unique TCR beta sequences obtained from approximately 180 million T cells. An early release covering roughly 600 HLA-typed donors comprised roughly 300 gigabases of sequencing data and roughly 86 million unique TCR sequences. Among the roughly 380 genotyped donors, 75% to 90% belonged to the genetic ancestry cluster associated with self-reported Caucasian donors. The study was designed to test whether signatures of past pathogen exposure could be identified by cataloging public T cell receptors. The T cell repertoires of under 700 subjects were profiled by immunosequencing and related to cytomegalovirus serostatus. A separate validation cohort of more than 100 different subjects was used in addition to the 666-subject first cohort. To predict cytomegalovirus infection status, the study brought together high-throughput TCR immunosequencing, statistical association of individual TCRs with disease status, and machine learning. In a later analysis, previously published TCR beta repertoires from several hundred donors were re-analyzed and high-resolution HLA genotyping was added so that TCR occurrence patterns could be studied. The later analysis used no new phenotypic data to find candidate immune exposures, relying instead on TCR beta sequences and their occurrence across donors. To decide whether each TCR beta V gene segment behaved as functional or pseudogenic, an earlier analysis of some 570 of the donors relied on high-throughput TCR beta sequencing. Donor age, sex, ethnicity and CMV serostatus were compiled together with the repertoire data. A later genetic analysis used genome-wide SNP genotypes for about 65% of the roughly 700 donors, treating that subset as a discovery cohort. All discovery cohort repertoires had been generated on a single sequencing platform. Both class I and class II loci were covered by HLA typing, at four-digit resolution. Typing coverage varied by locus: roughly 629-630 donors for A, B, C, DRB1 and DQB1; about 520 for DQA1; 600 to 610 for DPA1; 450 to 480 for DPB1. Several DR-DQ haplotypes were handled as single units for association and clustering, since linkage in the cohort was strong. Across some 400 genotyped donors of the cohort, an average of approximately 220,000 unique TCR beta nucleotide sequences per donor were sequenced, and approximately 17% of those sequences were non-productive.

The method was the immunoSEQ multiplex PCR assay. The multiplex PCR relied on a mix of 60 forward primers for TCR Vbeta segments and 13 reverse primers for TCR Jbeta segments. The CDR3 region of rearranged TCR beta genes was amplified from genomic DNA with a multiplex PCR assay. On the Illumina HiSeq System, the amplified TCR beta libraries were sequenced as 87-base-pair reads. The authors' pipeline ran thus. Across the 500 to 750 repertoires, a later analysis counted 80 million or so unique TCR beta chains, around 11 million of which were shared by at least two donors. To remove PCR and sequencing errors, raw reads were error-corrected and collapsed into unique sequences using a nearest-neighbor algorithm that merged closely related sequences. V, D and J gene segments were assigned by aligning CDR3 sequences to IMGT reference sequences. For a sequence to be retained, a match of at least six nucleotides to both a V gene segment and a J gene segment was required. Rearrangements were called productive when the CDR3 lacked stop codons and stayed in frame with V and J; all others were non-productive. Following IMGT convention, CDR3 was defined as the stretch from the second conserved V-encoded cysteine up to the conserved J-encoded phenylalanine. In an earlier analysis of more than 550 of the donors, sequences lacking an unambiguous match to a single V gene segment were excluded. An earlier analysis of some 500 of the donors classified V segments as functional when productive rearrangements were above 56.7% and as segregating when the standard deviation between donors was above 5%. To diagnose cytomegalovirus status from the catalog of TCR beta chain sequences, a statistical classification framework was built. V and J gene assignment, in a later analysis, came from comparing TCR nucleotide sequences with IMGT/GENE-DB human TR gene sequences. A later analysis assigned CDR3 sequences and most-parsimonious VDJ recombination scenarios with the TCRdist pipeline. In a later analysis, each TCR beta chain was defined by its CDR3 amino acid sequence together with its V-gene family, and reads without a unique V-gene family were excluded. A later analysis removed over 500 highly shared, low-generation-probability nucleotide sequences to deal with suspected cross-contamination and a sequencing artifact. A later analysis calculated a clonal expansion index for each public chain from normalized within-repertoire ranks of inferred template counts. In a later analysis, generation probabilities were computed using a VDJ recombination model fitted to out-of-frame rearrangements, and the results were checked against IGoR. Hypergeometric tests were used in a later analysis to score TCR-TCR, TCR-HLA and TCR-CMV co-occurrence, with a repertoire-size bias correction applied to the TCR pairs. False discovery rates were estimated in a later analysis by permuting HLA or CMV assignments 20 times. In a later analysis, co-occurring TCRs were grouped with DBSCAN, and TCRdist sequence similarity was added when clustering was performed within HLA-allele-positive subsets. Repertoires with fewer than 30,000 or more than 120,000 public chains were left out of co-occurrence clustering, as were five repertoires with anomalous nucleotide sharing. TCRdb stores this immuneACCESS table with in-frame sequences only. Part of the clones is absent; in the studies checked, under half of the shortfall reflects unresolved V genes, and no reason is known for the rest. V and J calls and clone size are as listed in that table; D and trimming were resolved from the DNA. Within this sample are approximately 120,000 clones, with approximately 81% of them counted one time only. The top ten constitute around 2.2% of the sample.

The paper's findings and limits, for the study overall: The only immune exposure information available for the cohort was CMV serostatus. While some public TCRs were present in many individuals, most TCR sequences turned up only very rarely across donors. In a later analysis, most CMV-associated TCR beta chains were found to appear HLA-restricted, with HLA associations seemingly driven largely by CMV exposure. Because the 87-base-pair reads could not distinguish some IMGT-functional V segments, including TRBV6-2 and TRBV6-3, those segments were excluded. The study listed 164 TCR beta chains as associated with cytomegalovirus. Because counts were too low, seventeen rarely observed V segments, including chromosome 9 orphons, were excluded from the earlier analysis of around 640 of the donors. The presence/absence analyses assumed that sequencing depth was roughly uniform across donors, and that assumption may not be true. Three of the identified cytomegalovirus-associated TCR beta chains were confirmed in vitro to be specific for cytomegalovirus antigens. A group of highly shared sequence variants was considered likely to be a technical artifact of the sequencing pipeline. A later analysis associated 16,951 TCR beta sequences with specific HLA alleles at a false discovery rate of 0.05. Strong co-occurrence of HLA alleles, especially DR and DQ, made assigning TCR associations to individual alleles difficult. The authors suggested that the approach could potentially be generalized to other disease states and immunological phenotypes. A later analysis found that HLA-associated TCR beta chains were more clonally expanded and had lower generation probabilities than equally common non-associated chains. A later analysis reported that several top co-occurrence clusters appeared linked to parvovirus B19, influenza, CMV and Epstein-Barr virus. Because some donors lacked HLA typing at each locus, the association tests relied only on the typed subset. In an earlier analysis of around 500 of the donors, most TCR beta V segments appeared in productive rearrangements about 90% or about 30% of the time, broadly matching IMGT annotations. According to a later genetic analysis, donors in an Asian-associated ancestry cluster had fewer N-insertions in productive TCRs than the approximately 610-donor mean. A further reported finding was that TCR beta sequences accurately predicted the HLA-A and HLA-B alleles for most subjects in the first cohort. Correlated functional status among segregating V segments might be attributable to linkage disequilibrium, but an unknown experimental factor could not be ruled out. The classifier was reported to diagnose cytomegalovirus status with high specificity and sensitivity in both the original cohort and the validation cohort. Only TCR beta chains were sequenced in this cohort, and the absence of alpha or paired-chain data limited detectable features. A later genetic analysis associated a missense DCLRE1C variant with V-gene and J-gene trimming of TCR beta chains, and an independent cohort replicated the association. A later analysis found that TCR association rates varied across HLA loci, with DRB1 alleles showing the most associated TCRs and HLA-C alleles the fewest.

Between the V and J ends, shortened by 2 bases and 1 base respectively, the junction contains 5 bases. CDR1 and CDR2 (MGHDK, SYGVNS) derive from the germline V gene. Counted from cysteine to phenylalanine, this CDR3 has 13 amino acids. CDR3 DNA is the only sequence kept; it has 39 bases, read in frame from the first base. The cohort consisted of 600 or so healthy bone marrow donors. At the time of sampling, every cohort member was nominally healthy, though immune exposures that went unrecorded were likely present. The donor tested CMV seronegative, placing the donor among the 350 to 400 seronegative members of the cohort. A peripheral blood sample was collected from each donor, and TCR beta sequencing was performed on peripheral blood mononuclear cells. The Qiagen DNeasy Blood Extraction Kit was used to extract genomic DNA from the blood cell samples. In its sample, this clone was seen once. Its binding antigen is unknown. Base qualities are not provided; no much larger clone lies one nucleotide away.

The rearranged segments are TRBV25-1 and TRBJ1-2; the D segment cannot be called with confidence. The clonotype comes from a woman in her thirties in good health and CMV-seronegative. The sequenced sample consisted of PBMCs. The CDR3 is CASSEGHNYGYTF. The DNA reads TGTGCCAGCAGTGAAGGCCATAACTATGGCTACACCTTC.